Listed below are T cell receptor beta chains from one sample, sequenced in a study of OX40 agonist ivuxolimab in advanced cancers. Measured with immunoSEQ multiplex PCR; TCRdb has only the in-frame clones, and not every one. The sample shows fewer than 80,000 clones, roughly nine tenths of them seen only once. The specimen was CD4+ or CD8+ T cells sorted from blood, collected in a trial of the OX40 agonist ivuxolimab. These receptor sequences come from an adult with an advanced solid tumor such as melanoma, head and neck, liver or kidney cancer. CDR3s include the opening cysteine and the closing phenylalanine or tryptophan. The order of the fields is V gene, J gene, clone size, D gene, CDR3 DNA, CDR3 protein. D genes are given only for firm matches. Some rows mark clone size as missing; the rest say once, few, many or name a class of expanded clone.

v_gene: TRBV6-1
j_gene: TRBJ2-7
abundance: -
d_gene: -
CDR3nt: TGTGCCAGCAGTGAAGCCGGGCCTAGGGGATTTGTCTACGAGCAGTACTTC
CDR3aa: CASSEAGPRGFVYEQYF

v_gene: TRBV15
j_gene: TRBJ2-2
abundance: -
d_gene: -
CDR3nt: TGTGCCACCAGCAGAGACAATTTCAGACTTACGAACACCGGGGAGCTGTTTTTT
CDR3aa: CATSRDNFRLTNTGELFF

v_gene: TRBV29-1
j_gene: TRBJ2-7
abundance: -
d_gene: -
CDR3nt: TGCAGCGTCCTTACGGGGGTCAGGTACGAGCAGTACTTC
CDR3aa: CSVLTGVRYEQYF

v_gene: TRBV11-2
j_gene: TRBJ2-5
abundance: -
d_gene: -
CDR3nt: TGTGCCAGCAGCATCAACTGGGTAATGAGAGAGACCCAGTACTTC
CDR3aa: CASSINWVMRETQYF

v_gene: TRBV28
j_gene: TRBJ1-5
abundance: -
d_gene: -
CDR3nt: TGTGCCAGCAGATTTGAGGGTCGGGGCAATCAGCCCCAGCATTTT
CDR3aa: CASRFEGRGNQPQHF

v_gene: TRBV5-8
j_gene: TRBJ2-2
abundance: -
d_gene: -
CDR3nt: TGTGCCAGCAGCTTGGGGGCCCAGCTTGGTCCGGACACCGGGGAGCTGTTTTTT
CDR3aa: CASSLGAQLGPDTGELFF

v_gene: TRBV11-2
j_gene: TRBJ2-7
abundance: -
d_gene: TRBD1
CDR3nt: TGTGCCAGCAGCTTAGGTTGGGACAGGGTCTCCTACGAGCAGTACTTC
CDR3aa: CASSLGWDRVSYEQYF

v_gene: TRBV2
j_gene: TRBJ2-1
abundance: -
d_gene: -
CDR3nt: TGTGCCAGCAGCGATACAGGGAGCTCCTACAATGAGCAGTTCTTC
CDR3aa: CASSDTGSSYNEQFF

v_gene: TRBV29-1
j_gene: TRBJ2-1
abundance: -
d_gene: -
CDR3nt: TGCAGCGTTCCTAGGACTGTGGGGAATGAGCAGTTCTTC
CDR3aa: CSVPRTVGNEQFF

v_gene: TRBV6-5
j_gene: TRBJ2-7
abundance: -
d_gene: -
CDR3nt: TGTGCCAGCAGTTACGGGGCACTGGATTTCTACGAGCAGTACTTC
CDR3aa: CASSYGALDFYEQYF

v_gene: TRBV28
j_gene: TRBJ1-3
abundance: -
d_gene: -
CDR3nt: TGTGCCAGCAGTTCTGACGGGAACTCTGGAAACACCATATATTTT
CDR3aa: CASSSDGNSGNTIYF

v_gene: TRBV11-2
j_gene: TRBJ1-4
abundance: -
d_gene: -
CDR3nt: TGTGCCACCCGATTAGACAGTTGGGAAAAACTGTTTTTT
CDR3aa: CATRLDSWEKLFF

v_gene: TRBV29-1
j_gene: TRBJ1-1
abundance: -
d_gene: -
CDR3nt: TGCAGCGTTGAGGGGGCAGGGCCTGAAGCTTTCTTT
CDR3aa: CSVEGAGPEAFF

v_gene: TRBV7-9
j_gene: TRBJ1-2
abundance: -
d_gene: TRBD1
CDR3nt: TGTGCCAGCAGCCGCTCCACCCAAACAGGGGCTAACTATGGCTACACCTTC
CDR3aa: CASSRSTQTGANYGYTF

v_gene: TRBV28
j_gene: TRBJ2-1
abundance: -
d_gene: TRBD2
CDR3nt: TGTGCCAGCAGTCGACTAGCGGGAGTCTACAATGAGCAGTTCTTC
CDR3aa: CASSRLAGVYNEQFF

v_gene: TRBV4-1
j_gene: TRBJ1-2
abundance: -
d_gene: TRBD1
CDR3nt: TGCGCCAGCACCGTCGGGGACAGATCGATCTATGGCTACACCTTC
CDR3aa: CASTVGDRSIYGYTF

v_gene: TRBV4-3
j_gene: TRBJ2-2
abundance: -
d_gene: -
CDR3nt: TGCGCCAGCAGCCCAGACACTACTATCGGGGAGCTGTTTTTT
CDR3aa: CASSPDTTIGELFF

v_gene: TRBV7-2
j_gene: TRBJ1-1
abundance: -
d_gene: -
CDR3nt: TGTGCCAGCAGCTTGGGCTCTGAAGCTTTCTTT
CDR3aa: CASSLGSEAFF

v_gene: TRBV5-4
j_gene: TRBJ1-1
abundance: -
d_gene: -
CDR3nt: TGTGCCAGCAGCTCGGACAGAATCAACACTGAAGCTTTCTTT
CDR3aa: CASSSDRINTEAFF

v_gene: TRBV7-9
j_gene: TRBJ2-2
abundance: -
d_gene: -
CDR3nt: TGTGCCAGCAGCACCCTTTACCCGGGGGACAGAGATAACACCGGGGAGCTGTTTTTT
CDR3aa: CASSTLYPGDRDNTGELFF

v_gene: TRBV19
j_gene: TRBJ2-7
abundance: -
d_gene: -
CDR3nt: TGTGCCAGTAGTATGGGCCTAGGCTACGAGCAGTACTTC
CDR3aa: CASSMGLGYEQYF

v_gene: TRBV11-3
j_gene: TRBJ2-3
abundance: -
d_gene: TRBD2
CDR3nt: TGTGCCAGCAGCTTAGGTTCGTGGCGGGAGGGGCCAGATACGCAGTATTTT
CDR3aa: CASSLGSWREGPDTQYF

v_gene: TRBV9
j_gene: TRBJ1-1
abundance: -
d_gene: -
CDR3nt: TGTGCCAGCAGCGTAGTTCAAAGGGCTGAAGCTTTCTTT
CDR3aa: CASSVVQRAEAFF

v_gene: TRBV6-5
j_gene: TRBJ2-7
abundance: medium-sized
d_gene: TRBD1
CDR3nt: TGTGCCAGCAGTTGGAGACAGGGCAACGAGCAGTACTTC
CDR3aa: CASSWRQGNEQYF

v_gene: TRBV19
j_gene: TRBJ1-2
abundance: -
d_gene: -
CDR3nt: TGTGCCAGTAGACAGGGTACGGGCTACACCTTC
CDR3aa: CASRQGTGYTF

v_gene: TRBV6-8
j_gene: TRBJ2-7
abundance: -
d_gene: TRBD2
CDR3nt: TGTGCCAGCAGTTACTCCCTAATACAGAGACTAGCGGGGGTCTCGTTCTACGAGCAGTACTTC
CDR3aa: CASSYSLIQRLAGVSFYEQYF

v_gene: TRBV5-6
j_gene: TRBJ1-1
abundance: -
d_gene: -
CDR3nt: TGTGCCAGCAGCTTGTCTCGCTCTTGGACTGAAGCTTTCTTT
CDR3aa: CASSLSRSWTEAFF

v_gene: TRBV4-2
j_gene: TRBJ2-1
abundance: -
d_gene: -
CDR3nt: TGTGCCAGCAGCCAAGATCTGGCGGAGAGGGGGGATGAGCAGTTCTTC
CDR3aa: CASSQDLAERGDEQFF

v_gene: TRBV4-3
j_gene: TRBJ2-2
abundance: -
d_gene: -
CDR3nt: TGCGCCAGCAGCTACCAGGTTACCGGGGAGCTGTTTTTT
CDR3aa: CASSYQVTGELFF

v_gene: TRBV27
j_gene: TRBJ2-1
abundance: -
d_gene: -
CDR3nt: TGTGCCAGCAGCCCCCCGGGCTATTTTTCCGATGAGCAGTTCTTC
CDR3aa: CASSPPGYFSDEQFF

v_gene: TRBV27
j_gene: TRBJ1-1
abundance: -
d_gene: -
CDR3nt: TGTGCCAGCAGTTTGGGAGGGGGCACTGAAGCTTTCTTT
CDR3aa: CASSLGGGTEAFF

v_gene: TRBV19
j_gene: TRBJ2-2
abundance: -
d_gene: -
CDR3nt: TGTGCCAGTAGTCCTCTTACTACCGGGGAGCTGTTTTTT
CDR3aa: CASSPLTTGELFF

v_gene: TRBV27
j_gene: TRBJ2-7
abundance: -
d_gene: -
CDR3nt: TGTGCCAGCAGTTTATCTTCCAGCGGCAACGAGCAGTACTTC
CDR3aa: CASSLSSSGNEQYF

v_gene: TRBV27
j_gene: TRBJ1-5
abundance: -
d_gene: TRBD1
CDR3nt: TGTGCCAGCAGCTTTGGGACAGGCGGTCAGCCCCAGCATTTT
CDR3aa: CASSFGTGGQPQHF

v_gene: TRBV18
j_gene: TRBJ1-2
abundance: -
d_gene: -
CDR3nt: TGTGCCAGCTCACCGGAAGCCGGTGGCTACACCTTC
CDR3aa: CASSPEAGGYTF

v_gene: TRBV5-1
j_gene: TRBJ1-2
abundance: -
d_gene: -
CDR3nt: TGCGCCAGCAGCTTACCGGGAGGGGACTATGGCTACACCTTC
CDR3aa: CASSLPGGDYGYTF

v_gene: TRBV5-4
j_gene: TRBJ2-2
abundance: -
d_gene: TRBD1
CDR3nt: TGTGCCAGCAGCCTAACCGGGACAGGGGGCCCCGGGGAGCTGTTTTTT
CDR3aa: CASSLTGTGGPGELFF

v_gene: TRBV5-1
j_gene: TRBJ2-7
abundance: -
d_gene: -
CDR3nt: TGCGCCAGCAGCTTGGACACTGGCTCCTACGAGCAGTACTTC
CDR3aa: CASSLDTGSYEQYF

v_gene: TRBV4-1
j_gene: TRBJ2-1
abundance: -
d_gene: -
CDR3nt: TGCGCCAGCAGCCAGAGGGAAACTTACGCCGAGTTCTTC
CDR3aa: CASSQRETYAEFF

v_gene: TRBV5-4
j_gene: TRBJ2-7
abundance: -
d_gene: -
CDR3nt: TGTGCCAGCAGCTTGGGTGGGTCCCTCTTAGGAGAGCAGTACTTC
CDR3aa: CASSLGGSLLGEQYF

v_gene: TRBV27
j_gene: TRBJ2-3
abundance: -
d_gene: -
CDR3nt: TGTGCCAGCAGTTTGACCGGACTAAGGACAGATACGCAGTATTTT
CDR3aa: CASSLTGLRTDTQYF

v_gene: TRBV2
j_gene: TRBJ2-1
abundance: -
d_gene: TRBD2
CDR3nt: TGTGCCAGCAGTGTTCAAGCGGGGGCCTACAATGAGCAGTTCTTC
CDR3aa: CASSVQAGAYNEQFF

v_gene: TRBV28
j_gene: TRBJ2-3
abundance: -
d_gene: -
CDR3nt: TGTGCCAGCAGTTTATTGGGCAGCACAGATACGCAGTATTTT
CDR3aa: CASSLLGSTDTQYF

v_gene: TRBV10-3
j_gene: TRBJ1-1
abundance: -
d_gene: -
CDR3nt: TGTGCCAGCAGTTACTCTTCCGAGGGCACTGAAGCTTTCTTT
CDR3aa: CASSYSSEGTEAFF

v_gene: TRBV4-1
j_gene: TRBJ2-1
abundance: -
d_gene: TRBD1
CDR3nt: TGCGCCAGCAGCCAACTCGAGGGGGCGAATAATGAGCAGTTCTTC
CDR3aa: CASSQLEGANNEQFF